This TCR beta chain was identified in a study of response to subunit inactivated influenza vaccine. Study-level findings and limits: Authors suggested few new T cells are recruited by each seasonal influenza vaccination.

As to this clonotype: Its antigen is still unknown.

TCRdb called the RT-PCR reads again in MiXCR, with one record for every CDR3 protein. This sample has hundreds of thousands of distinct CDR3 sequences, with 15% to 18% found just once. The CDR3 contains 13 residues. Trimming pared 6 bases from V and 6 bases from J, leaving 11 bases between. The sequence derives from a man between 50 and 59 years old who received an inactivated influenza vaccine. The V call is TRBV12-3 or TRBV12-4, the J call TRBJ2-2, with a tentative D call TRBD2 (5 bases). The sample here was PBMCs from blood, taken less than 13 days after vaccination. CDR3 nucleotide sequence: TGTGCCAGCAGAGAACTAGATCCCGGGGAGCTGTTTTTT. This sequence encodes CASRELDPGELFF.